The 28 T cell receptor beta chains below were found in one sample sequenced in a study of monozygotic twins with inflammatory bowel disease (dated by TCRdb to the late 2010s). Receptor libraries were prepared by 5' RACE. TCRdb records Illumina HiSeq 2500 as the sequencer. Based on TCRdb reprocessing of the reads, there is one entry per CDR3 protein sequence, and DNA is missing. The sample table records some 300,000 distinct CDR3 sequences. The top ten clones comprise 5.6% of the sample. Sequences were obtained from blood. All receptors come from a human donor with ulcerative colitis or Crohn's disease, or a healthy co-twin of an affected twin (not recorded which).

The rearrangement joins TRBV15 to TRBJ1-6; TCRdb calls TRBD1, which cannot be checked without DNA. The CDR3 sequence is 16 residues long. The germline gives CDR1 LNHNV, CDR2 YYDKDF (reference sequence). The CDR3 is CATSISPGHGDSPLHF.

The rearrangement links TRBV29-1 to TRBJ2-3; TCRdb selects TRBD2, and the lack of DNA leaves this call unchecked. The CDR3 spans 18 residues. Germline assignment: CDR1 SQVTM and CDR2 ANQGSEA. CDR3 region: CSVEPRKREQLYADTQYF.

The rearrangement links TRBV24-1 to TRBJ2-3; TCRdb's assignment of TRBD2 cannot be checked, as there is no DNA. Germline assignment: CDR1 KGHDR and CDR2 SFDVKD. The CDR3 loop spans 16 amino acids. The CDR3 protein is CATSPASGQSTDTQYF.

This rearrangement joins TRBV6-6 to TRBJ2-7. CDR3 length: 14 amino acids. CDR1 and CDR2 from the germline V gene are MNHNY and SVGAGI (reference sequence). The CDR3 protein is CASSIQGPSYEQYF.

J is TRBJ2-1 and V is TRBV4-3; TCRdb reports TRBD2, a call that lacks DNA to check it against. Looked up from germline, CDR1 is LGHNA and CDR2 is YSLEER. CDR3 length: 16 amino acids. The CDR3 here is CASSQDRETSHNEQFF.

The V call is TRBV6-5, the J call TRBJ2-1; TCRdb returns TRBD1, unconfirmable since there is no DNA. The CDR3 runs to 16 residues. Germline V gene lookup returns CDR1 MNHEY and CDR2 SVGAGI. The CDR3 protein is CASRYTTGTGQNEQFF.

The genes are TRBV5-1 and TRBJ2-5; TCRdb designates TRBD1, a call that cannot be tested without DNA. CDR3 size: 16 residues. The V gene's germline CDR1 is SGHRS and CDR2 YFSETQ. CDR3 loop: CASSPFRDNQQETQYF. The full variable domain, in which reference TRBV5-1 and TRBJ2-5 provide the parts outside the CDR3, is KAGVTQTPRYLIKTRGQQVTLSCSPISGHRSVSWYQQTPGQGLQFLFEYFSETQRNKGNFPGRFSGRQFSNSRSEMNVSTLELGDSALYLCASSPFRDNQQETQYFGPGTRLLVL.

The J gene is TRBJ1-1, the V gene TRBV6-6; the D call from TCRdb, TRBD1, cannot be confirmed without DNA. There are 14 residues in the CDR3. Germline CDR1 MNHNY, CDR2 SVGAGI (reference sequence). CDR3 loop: CASSSQRGDSEAFF.

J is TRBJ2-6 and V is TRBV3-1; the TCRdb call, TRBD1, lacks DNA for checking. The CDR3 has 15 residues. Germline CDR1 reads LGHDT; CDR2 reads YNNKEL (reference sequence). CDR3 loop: CASSPGQSGANVLTF.

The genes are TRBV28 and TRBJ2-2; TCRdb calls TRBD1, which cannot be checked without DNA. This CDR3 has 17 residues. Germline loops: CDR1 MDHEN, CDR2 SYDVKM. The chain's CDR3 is CASSLSGIGSPTGELFF.

The CDR3 protein is CASSGRGGGTGELFF. The chain couples TRBV2 to TRBJ2-2; absent DNA, TCRdb's TRBD1 call cannot be checked. In germline, CDR1 is SNHLY, CDR2 FYNNEI. This CDR3 has 15 amino acids.

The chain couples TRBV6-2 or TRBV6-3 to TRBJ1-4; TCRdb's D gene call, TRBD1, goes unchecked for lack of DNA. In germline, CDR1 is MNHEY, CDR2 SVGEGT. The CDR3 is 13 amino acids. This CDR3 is CASRQGASEKLFF.

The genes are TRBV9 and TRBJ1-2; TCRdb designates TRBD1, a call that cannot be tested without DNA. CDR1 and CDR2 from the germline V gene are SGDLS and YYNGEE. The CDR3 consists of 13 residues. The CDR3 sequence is CASSLIGQGGYTF.

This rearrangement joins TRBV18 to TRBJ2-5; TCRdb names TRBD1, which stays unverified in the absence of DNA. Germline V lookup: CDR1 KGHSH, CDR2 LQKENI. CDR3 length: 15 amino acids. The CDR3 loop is CASPRTGTGQETQYF.

The chain's CDR3 is CASSTPGHPKNTEAFF. The gene calls are TRBV19 and TRBJ1-1; no DNA is available, so the TRBD1 call from TCRdb remains unchecked. The CDR3 runs 16 residues. From germline, CDR1 is LNHDA and CDR2 SQIVND (reference sequence).

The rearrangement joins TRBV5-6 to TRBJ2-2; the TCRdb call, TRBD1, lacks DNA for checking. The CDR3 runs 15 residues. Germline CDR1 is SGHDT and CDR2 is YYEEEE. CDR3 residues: CASSRQGASTGELFF.

The CDR3 sequence: CASSQDLTSGRGADTQYF. The V and J genes are TRBV4-3 and TRBJ2-3; no DNA is available, so the TRBD2 call from TCRdb remains unchecked. The V gene's germline CDR1 is LGHNA and CDR2 YSLEER. This CDR3 spans 18 amino acids.

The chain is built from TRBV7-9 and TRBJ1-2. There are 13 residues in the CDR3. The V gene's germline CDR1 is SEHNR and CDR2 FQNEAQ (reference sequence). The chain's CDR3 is CASSFGSGYGYTF.

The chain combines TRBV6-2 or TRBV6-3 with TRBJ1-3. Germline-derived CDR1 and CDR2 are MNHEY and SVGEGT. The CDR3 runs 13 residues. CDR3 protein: CASGKLLGNTIYF.

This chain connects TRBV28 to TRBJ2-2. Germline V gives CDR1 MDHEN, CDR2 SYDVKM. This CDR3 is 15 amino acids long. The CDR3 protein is CASSGLEMNTGELFF.

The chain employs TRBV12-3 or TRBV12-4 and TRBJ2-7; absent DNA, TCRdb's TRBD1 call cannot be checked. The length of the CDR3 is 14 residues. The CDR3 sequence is CASSHRDRVYEQYF.

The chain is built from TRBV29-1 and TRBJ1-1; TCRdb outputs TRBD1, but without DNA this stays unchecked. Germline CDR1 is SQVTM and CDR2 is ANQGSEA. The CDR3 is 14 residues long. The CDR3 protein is CSVKRQGTNTEAFF.

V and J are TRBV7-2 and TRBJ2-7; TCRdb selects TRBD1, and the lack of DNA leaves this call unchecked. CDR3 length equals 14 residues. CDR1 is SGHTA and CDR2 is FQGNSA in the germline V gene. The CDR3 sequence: CASSLEFGRGEQYF.

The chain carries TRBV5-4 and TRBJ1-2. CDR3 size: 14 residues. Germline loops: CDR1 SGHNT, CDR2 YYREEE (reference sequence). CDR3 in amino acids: CASSLKDLSRGYTF.

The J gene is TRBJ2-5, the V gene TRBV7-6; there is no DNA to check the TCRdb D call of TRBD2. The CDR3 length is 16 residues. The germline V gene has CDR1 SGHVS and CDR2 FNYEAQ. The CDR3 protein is CASSLTSGAIIETQYF. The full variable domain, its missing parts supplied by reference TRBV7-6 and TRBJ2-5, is GAGVSQSPRYKVTKRGQDVALRCDPISGHVSLYWYRQALGQGPEFLTYFNYEAQQDKSGLPNDRFSAERPEGSISTLTIQRTEQRDSAMYRCASSLTSGAIIETQYFGPGTRLLVL.

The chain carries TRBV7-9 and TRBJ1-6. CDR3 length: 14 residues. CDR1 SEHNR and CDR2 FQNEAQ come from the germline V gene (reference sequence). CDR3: CASSFRLDHSPLHF.

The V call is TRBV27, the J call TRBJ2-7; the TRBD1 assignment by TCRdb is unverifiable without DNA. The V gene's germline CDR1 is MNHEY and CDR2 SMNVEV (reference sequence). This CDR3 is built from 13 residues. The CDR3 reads CASRTQVPYEQYF.

CDR3 amino acids: CASSLGIWASGRNEQFF. The chain is built from TRBV5-6 and TRBJ2-1; the D call of TRBD2 rests on TCRdb alone, since no DNA is present to check it. Germline V lookup: CDR1 SGHDT, CDR2 YYEEEE. The CDR3 length is 17 residues.